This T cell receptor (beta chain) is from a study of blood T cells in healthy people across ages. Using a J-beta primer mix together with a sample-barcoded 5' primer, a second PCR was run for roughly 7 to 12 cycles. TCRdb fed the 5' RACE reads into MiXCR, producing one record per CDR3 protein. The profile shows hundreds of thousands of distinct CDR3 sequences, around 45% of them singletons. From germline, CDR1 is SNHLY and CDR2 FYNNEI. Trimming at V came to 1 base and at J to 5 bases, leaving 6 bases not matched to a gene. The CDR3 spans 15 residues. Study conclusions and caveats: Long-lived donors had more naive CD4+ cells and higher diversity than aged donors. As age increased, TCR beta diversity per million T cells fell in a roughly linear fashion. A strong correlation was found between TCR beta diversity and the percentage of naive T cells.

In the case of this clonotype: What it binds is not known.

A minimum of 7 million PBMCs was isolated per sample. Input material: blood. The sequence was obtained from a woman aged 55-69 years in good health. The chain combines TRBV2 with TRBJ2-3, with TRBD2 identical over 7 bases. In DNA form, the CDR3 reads TGTGCCAGCAGTGAAGGTGGACTAGGGCTAGATACGCAGTATTTT. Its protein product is CASSEGGLGLDTQYF.